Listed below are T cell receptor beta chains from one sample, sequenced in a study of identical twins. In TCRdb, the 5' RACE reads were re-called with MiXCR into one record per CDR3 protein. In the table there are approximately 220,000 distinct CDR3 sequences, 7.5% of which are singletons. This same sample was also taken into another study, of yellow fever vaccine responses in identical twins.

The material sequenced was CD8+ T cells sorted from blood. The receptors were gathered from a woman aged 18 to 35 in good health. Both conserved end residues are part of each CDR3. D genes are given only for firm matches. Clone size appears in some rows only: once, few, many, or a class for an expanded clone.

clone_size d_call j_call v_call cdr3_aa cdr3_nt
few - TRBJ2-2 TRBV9 CASMTGAAGELFF TGTGCCAGCATGACTGGGGCCGCCGGGGAGCTGTTTTTT
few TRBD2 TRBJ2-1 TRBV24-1 CATSDLSGTSGLNEQFF TGTGCCACCAGTGATTTGTCGGGGACTAGCGGTCTTAATGAGCAGTTCTTC
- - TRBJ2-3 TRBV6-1 CASSAEGPLPGDTQYF TGTGCCAGCAGTGCCGAGGGACCCCTCCCGGGAGATACGCAGTATTTT
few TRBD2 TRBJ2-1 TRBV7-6 CASSPLGLADNNEQFF TGTGCCAGCAGCCCTCTCGGACTAGCGGATAACAATGAGCAGTTCTTC
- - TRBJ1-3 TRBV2 CASSEETGYGVVDSGNTIYF TGTGCCAGCAGTGAGGAAACAGGGTATGGCGTTGTGGACTCTGGAAACACCATATATTTT
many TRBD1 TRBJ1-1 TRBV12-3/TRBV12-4 CASSPSGQGASEAFF TGTGCCAGCAGCCCATCGGGACAGGGGGCCTCTGAAGCTTTCTTT
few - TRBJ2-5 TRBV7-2 CASSFLVGRLETQYF TGTGCCAGCAGCTTTTTAGTGGGGAGGTTAGAGACCCAGTACTTC
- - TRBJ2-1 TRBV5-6 CASSLVDHNEQFF TGTGCCAGCAGCTTGGTGGACCACAATGAGCAGTTCTTC
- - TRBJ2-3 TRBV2 CATPGGRTGDDTQYF TGTGCCACCCCGGGAGGGCGGACAGGGGACGATACGCAGTATTTT
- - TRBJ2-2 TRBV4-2 CASSQDGTWNTGELFF TGTGCCAGCAGCCAAGATGGGACTTGGAACACCGGGGAGCTGTTTTTT
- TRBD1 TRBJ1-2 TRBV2 CASSERGQDNYGYTF TGTGCCAGCAGTGAAAGGGGACAGGATAACTATGGCTACACCTTC
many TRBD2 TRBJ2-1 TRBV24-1 CAASPSGIYNEQFF TGTGCCGCTTCCCCAAGCGGGATCTACAATGAGCAGTTCTTC
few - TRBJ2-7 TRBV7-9 CASSYQVTYEQYF TGTGCCAGCAGCTATCAGGTAACCTACGAGCAGTACTTC
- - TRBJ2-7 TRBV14 CASSLTQTAYEQYF TGTGCCAGCAGCCTTACTCAGACAGCCTACGAGCAGTACTTC
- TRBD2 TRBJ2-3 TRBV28 CASGLLAVSTDTQYF TGTGCCAGCGGCTTACTAGCGGTCAGCACAGATACGCAGTATTTT
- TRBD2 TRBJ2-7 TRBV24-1 CATSDPSSGSYEQYF TGTGCCACCAGTGATCCGAGTAGCGGGAGTTACGAGCAGTACTTC
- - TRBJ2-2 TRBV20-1 CSASPFFRGNTGELFF TGCAGTGCTAGTCCCTTTTTCCGGGGGAACACCGGGGAGCTGTTTTTT
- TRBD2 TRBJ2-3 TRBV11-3 CASSLGGRGTDTQYF TGTGCCAGCAGCTTAGGAGGGAGGGGCACAGATACGCAGTATTTT
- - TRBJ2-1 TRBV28 CATHQGQGTYNEQFF TGTGCCACCCACCAGGGGCAGGGGACCTACAATGAGCAGTTCTTC
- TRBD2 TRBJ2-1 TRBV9 CTSSVVAGVSYNEQFF TGTACCAGCAGCGTAGTAGCGGGAGTCTCCTACAATGAGCAGTTCTTC
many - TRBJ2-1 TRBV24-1 CATSDHLSSYNEQFF TGTGCCACCAGTGATCACCTAAGCTCCTACAATGAGCAGTTCTTC
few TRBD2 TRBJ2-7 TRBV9 CASSVDSGRNYEQYF TGTGCCAGCAGCGTAGATAGCGGGAGAAACTACGAGCAGTACTTC
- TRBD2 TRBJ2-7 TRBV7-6 CASSLGSPREGYEQYF TGTGCCAGCAGCTTAGGAAGTCCCCGGGAGGGATACGAGCAGTACTTC
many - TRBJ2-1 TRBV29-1 CSVEQAYNEQFF TGCAGCGTTGAACAGGCCTACAATGAGCAGTTCTTC
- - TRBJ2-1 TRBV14 CASSQGSSEQFF TGTGCCAGCAGCCAAGGGAGTAGTGAGCAGTTCTTC
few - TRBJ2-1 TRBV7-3 CASSPVRGEYNEQFF TGTGCCAGCAGCCCTGTGAGGGGCGAGTACAATGAGCAGTTCTTC
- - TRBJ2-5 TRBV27 CASSRGAGEQETQYF TGTGCCAGCAGTCGAGGGGCGGGCGAACAAGAGACCCAGTACTTC
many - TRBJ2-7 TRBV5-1 CASRLRGSYEQYF TGCGCCAGCAGGTTAAGGGGCTCCTACGAGCAGTACTTC
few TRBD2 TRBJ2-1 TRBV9 CASSVAAGGINEQFF TGTGCCAGCAGCGTAGCGGCGGGAGGGATTAATGAGCAGTTCTTC
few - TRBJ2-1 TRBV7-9 CASSQRSGVSSYNEQFF TGTGCCAGCAGCCAGAGATCGGGGGTGAGCTCCTACAATGAGCAGTTCTTC
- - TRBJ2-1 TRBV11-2 CASSQSGDEQFF TGTGCCAGCAGTCAATCGGGAGATGAGCAGTTCTTC
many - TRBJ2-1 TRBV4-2 CASSQDPRVGTSYNEQFF TGTGCCAGCAGCCAAGATCCGCGGGTAGGGACCTCCTACAATGAGCAGTTCTTC
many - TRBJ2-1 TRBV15 CATSRDKAANEQFF TGTGCCACCAGCAGAGATAAGGCCGCCAATGAGCAGTTCTTC
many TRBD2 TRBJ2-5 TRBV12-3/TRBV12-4 CASSRLAGAYQETQYF TGTGCCAGCAGTCGACTAGCGGGAGCGTACCAAGAGACCCAGTACTTC
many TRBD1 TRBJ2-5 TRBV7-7 CASSPQSGQDLGTQYF TGTGCCAGCAGCCCCCAGTCGGGACAGGACCTGGGGACCCAGTACTTC
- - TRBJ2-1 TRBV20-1 CSARGTPSSYNEQFF TGCAGTGCTAGAGGGACGCCTAGCTCCTACAATGAGCAGTTCTTC
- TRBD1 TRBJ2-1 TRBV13 CASSLRTGNYNEQFF TGTGCCAGCAGCCTTCGGACAGGAAACTACAATGAGCAGTTCTTC
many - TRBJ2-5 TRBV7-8 CASSFPGGKETQYF TGTGCCAGCAGCTTCCCAGGGGGGAAAGAGACCCAGTACTTC
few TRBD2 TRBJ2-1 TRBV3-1 CASSQAYPAGASYNEQFF TGTGCCAGCAGCCAGGCCTACCCAGCGGGGGCCTCCTACAATGAGCAGTTCTTC
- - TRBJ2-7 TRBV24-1 CATAARDSYEQYF TGTGCCACCGCCGCCAGGGATTCCTACGAGCAGTACTTC
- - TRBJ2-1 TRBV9 CASSVTSDGSYNEQFF TGTGCCAGCAGCGTAACGTCAGACGGCTCCTACAATGAGCAGTTCTTC
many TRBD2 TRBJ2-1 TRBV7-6 CASSGGLAGEGFRSYNEQFF TGTGCCAGCAGCGGAGGACTAGCGGGAGAAGGTTTTCGCTCCTACAATGAGCAGTTCTTC
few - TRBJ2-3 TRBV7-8 CASSRLPGPNTDTQYF TGTGCCAGCAGCCGATTACCGGGTCCAAACACAGATACGCAGTATTTT
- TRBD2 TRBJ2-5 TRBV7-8 CASSLATSGGYQETQYF TGTGCCAGCAGCTTAGCGACCAGCGGGGGCTACCAAGAGACCCAGTACTTC
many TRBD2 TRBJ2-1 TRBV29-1 CSVPHPPTSGRTNEQFF TGCAGCGTTCCGCATCCACCGACTAGCGGGAGGACCAATGAGCAGTTCTTC
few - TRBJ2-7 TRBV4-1 CASSYGRGEAYEQYF TGCGCCAGCAGCTATGGCAGGGGGGAGGCCTACGAGCAGTACTTC
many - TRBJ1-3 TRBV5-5 CASSLGFGNTIYF TGTGCCAGCAGCTTGGGCTTCGGAAACACCATATATTTT
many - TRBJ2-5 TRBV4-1 CASSQEGETQYF TGCGCCAGCAGCCAAGAGGGAGAGACCCAGTACTTC
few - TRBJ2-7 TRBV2 CASSPPLGTYEQYF TGTGCCAGCAGCCCCCCCCTAGGGACCTACGAGCAGTACTTC
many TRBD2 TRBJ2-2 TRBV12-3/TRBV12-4 CASSPGTSGSGELFF TGTGCCAGCAGTCCCGGGACTAGCGGTTCCGGGGAGCTGTTTTTT
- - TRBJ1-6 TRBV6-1 CASTLWSFGNSPLHF TGTGCCAGCACCCTCTGGAGTTTTGGGAATTCACCCCTCCACTTT
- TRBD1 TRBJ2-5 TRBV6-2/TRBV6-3 CASSTQGAPQETQYF TGTGCCAGCAGTACCCAGGGGGCCCCCCAAGAGACCCAGTACTTC
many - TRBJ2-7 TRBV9 CASSAGTNYEQYF TGTGCCAGCAGCGCCGGGACAAACTACGAGCAGTACTTC
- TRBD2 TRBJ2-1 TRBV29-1 CSVEAQARLAGNNEQFF TGCAGCGTTGAGGCCCAGGCGCGACTAGCGGGGAACAATGAGCAGTTCTTC
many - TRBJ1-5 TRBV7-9 CASSPGNQPQHF TGTGCCAGCAGCCCCGGCAATCAGCCCCAGCATTTT